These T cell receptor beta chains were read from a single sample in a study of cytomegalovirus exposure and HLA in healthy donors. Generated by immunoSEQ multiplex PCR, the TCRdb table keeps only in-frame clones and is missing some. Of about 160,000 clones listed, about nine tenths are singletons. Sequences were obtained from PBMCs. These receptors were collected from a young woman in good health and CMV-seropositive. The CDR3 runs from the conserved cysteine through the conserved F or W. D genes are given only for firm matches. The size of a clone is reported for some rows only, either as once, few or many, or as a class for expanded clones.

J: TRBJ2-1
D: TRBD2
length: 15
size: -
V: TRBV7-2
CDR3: CASSSGLALYNEQFF
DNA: TGTGCCAGCAGCTCGGGACTAGCCCTATACAATGAGCAGTTCTTC

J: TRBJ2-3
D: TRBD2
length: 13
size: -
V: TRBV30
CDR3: CARRLAGGPGQYF
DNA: TGTGCCAGACGCTTAGCGGGAGGCCCAGGGCAGTATTTT

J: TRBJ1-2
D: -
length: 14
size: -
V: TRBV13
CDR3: CASSLSGSNYGYTF
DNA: TGTGCCAGCAGCTTGTCGGGTTCCAACTATGGCTACACCTTC

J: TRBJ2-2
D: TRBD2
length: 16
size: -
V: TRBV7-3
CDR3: CASSLTLAGGPGELFF
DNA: TGTGCCAGCAGCTTAACTTTAGCGGGAGGCCCCGGGGAGCTGTTTTTT

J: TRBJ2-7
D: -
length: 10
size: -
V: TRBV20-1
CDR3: CSASTGEQYF
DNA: TGCAGTGCTAGCACAGGAGAGCAGTACTTC

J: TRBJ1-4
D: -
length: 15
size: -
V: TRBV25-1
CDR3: CASRGAAGKDEKLFF
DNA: TGTGCCAGCAGAGGGGCGGCTGGTAAGGATGAAAAACTGTTTTTT

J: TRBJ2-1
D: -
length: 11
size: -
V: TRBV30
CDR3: CASGPNNEQFF
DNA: TGTGCCAGCGGGCCGAACAATGAGCAGTTCTTC

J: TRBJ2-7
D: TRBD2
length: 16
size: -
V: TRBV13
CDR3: CASSPGGLAGTYEQYF
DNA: TGTGCCAGCAGCCCCGGGGGACTAGCGGGGACCTACGAGCAGTACTTC

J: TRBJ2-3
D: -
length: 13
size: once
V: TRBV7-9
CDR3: CASSFLGTDTQYF
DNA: TGTGCCAGCAGCTTCCTAGGTACAGATACGCAGTATTTT

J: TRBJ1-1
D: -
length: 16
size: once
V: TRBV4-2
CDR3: CASSQVIRGKGNEAFF
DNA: TGTGCCAGCAGCCAAGTTATCAGGGGAAAGGGTAATGAAGCTTTCTTT

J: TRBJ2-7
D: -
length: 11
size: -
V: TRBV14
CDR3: CASSQYYEQYF
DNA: TGTGCCAGCAGCCAGTACTACGAGCAGTACTTC

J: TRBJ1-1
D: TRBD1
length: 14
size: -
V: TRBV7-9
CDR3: CASSPRGSNTEAFF
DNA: TGTGCCAGCAGCCCCAGGGGGTCGAACACTGAAGCTTTCTTT

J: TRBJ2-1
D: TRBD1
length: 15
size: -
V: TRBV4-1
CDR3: CASSQEGDRGREQFF
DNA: TGCGCCAGCAGCCAAGAGGGGGACAGGGGCAGGGAGCAGTTCTTC

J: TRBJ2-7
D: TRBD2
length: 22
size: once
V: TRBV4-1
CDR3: CASSQEPPDPGLAGGESYEQYF
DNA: TGCGCCAGCAGCCAAGAACCCCCCGACCCGGGACTAGCGGGAGGGGAATCCTACGAGCAGTACTTC

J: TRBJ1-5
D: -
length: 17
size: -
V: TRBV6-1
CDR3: CASSEVIGGVGNQPQHF
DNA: TGTGCCAGCAGTGAAGTGATAGGGGGGGTGGGCAATCAGCCCCAGCATTTT

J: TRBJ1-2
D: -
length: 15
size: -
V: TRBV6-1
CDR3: CASSKYDGKGYGYTF
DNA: TGTGCCAGCAGCAAATACGACGGGAAGGGATATGGCTACACCTTC

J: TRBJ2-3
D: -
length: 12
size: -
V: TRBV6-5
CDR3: CASSQQWDTQYF
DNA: TGTGCCAGCAGCCAACAATGGGATACGCAGTATTTT

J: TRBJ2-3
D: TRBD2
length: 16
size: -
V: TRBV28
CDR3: CASSLVAGDGTDTQYF
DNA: TGTGCCAGCAGTTTAGTGGCGGGAGATGGAACAGATACGCAGTATTTT

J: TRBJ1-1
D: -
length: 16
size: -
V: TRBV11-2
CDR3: CASSLARGGGVAEAFF
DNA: TGTGCCAGCAGCTTAGCCCGGGGGGGCGGGGTGGCTGAAGCTTTCTTT

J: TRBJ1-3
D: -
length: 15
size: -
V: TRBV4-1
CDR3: CASSLSTGSGNTIYF
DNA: TGCGCCAGCAGCCTCAGTACGGGTTCTGGAAACACCATATATTTT

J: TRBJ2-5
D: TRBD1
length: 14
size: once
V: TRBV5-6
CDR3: CASSPRDREETQYF
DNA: TGTGCCAGCAGCCCCCGGGACAGAGAAGAGACCCAGTACTTC

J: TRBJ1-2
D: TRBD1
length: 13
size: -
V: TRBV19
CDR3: CASSPQGARGYTF
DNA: TGTGCCAGTAGTCCACAGGGGGCGCGCGGCTACACCTTC

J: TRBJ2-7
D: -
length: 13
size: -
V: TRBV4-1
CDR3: CASSQPGQRVSYF
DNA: TGCGCCAGCAGCCAACCCGGACAGAGGGTTTCGTACTTC

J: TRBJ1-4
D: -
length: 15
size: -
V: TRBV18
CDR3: CASSGQRTTNEKLFF
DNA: TGTGCCAGCTCAGGACAGCGTACAACTAATGAAAAACTGTTTTTT

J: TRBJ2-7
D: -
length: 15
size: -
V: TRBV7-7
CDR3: CASSFGPGQGYEQYF
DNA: TGTGCTAGCAGCTTTGGCCCTGGGCAGGGTTACGAGCAGTACTTC

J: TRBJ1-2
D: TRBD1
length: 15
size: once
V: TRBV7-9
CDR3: CASSSGDRSTYGYTF
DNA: TGTGCCAGCAGCTCGGGGGACAGGTCAACCTATGGCTACACCTTC

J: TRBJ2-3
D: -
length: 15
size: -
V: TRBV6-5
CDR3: CASRETGGTQHTQYF
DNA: TGTGCCAGCAGAGAAACCGGCGGGACTCAGCATACGCAGTATTTT

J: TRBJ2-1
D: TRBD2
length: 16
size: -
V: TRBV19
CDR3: CASSLRTSGSAGEQFF
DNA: TGTGCCAGTAGTTTACGGACTAGCGGGAGTGCTGGTGAGCAGTTCTTC

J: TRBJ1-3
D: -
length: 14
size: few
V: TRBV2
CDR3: CASKRGLPGNTIYF
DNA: TGTGCCAGCAAACGGGGATTGCCTGGAAACACCATATATTTT

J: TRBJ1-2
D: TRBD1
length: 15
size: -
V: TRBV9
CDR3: CASSPITPTGIGYTF
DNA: TGTGCCAGCAGCCCTATAACCCCGACAGGGATAGGCTACACCTTC

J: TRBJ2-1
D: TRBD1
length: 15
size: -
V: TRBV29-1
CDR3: CSVGTAPSSYNEQFF
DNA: TGCAGCGTAGGGACAGCCCCTAGCTCCTACAATGAGCAGTTCTTC

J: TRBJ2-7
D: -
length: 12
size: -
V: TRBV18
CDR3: CASSYGGPEQYF
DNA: TGTGCCAGCTCATACGGCGGTCCCGAGCAGTACTTC

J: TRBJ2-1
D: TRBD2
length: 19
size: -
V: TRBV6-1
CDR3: CASSESVSGRTVGYNEQFF
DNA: TGTGCCAGCAGTGAAAGTGTAAGCGGGAGGACGGTAGGATACAATGAGCAGTTCTTC

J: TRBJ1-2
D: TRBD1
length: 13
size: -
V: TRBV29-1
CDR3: CSVQGQGSYGYTF
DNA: TGCAGCGTCCAAGGACAGGGGAGCTATGGCTACACCTTC

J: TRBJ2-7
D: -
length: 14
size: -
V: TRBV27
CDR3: CASSLSSRHYEQYF
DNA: TGTGCCAGCAGTTTATCGTCCCGACATTACGAGCAGTACTTC

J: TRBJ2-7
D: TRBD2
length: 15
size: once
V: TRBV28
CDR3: CASSLWTSGRYEQYF
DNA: TGTGCCAGCAGTTTATGGACTAGCGGGAGGTACGAGCAGTACTTC

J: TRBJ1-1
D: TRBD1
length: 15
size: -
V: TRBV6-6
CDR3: CASGEMTGGGTEAFF
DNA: TGTGCCAGCGGTGAGATGACAGGGGGCGGAACTGAAGCTTTCTTT

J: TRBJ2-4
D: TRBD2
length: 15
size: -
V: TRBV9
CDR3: CASSVVGSGENIQYF
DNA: TGTGCCAGCAGCGTAGTAGGCAGCGGGGAAAACATTCAGTACTTC

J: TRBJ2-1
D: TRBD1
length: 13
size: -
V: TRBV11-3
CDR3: CAASGTGENEQFF
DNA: TGTGCCGCCTCAGGGACAGGGGAGAATGAGCAGTTCTTC

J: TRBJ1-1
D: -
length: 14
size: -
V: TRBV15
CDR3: CATSGRGGNTEAFF
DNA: TGTGCCACCAGCGGAAGGGGAGGCAACACTGAAGCTTTCTTT

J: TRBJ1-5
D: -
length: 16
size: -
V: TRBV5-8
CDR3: CASSLLADTSNQPQHF
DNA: TGTGCCAGCAGCTTGCTGGCAGATACTAGCAATCAGCCCCAGCATTTT

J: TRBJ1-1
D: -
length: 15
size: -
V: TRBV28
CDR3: CASSLGGTGGTEAFF
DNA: TGTGCCAGCAGTTTAGGGGGGACGGGGGGCACTGAAGCTTTCTTT